These 27 T cell receptor beta chains came from one sample sequenced in a study of shared clonotypes between healthy human individuals. Profiled with immunoSEQ multiplex PCR; TCRdb holds only in-frame clones, not every one. The table shows roughly 100,000 clones, with 65% to 75% occurring only once. Source material: memory CD8+ T cells sorted from blood. The subset was: CD45RO+ cells pooled with CCR7-negative TemRA cells. Receptors were obtained from a woman younger than 45 in good health.

This clone was seen more than once but under ten times. This sequence joins TRBV5-8 and TRBJ2-5; D remains unclear. The CDR3 covers 17 residues. Between the trimmed V and J ends, which lost 0 bases and 2 bases, there was a span of 17 bases. In germline, CDR1 is SGHTS, CDR2 YDEGEE. The CDR3 sequence: CASSLVFLGLGQETQYF. Written as DNA, the CDR3 is TGTGCCAGCAGCTTGGTCTTTTTGGGGTTGGGGCAAGAGACCCAGTACTTC. Looking up the rest from reference TRBV5-8 and TRBJ2-5 gives the full variable domain: EAGVTQSPTHLIKTRGQQATLRCSPISGHTSVYWYQQALGLGLQFLLWYDEGEERNRGNFPPRFSGRQFPNYSSELNVNALELEDSALYLCASSLVFLGLGQETQYFGPGTRLLVL.

This rearrangement joins TRBV6-5 to TRBJ2-5, with D possibly being TRBD2 (6 bases). The CDR3 is 15 residues long. The germline V and J ends were trimmed by 2 bases and 4 bases, with 14 bases remaining between them. Germline CDR1 reads MNHEY; CDR2 reads SVGAGI. The CDR3 DNA reads as TGTGCCAGCAGTTACGCACTAGCCGGTTTAGAGACCCAGTACTTC. It encodes CASSYALAGLETQYF.

Points on this clone: Other DNA sequences in this sample translate to the same CDR3. The chain uses TRBV15 and TRBJ2-1, with D perhaps TRBD1 (6 bases). V lost 4 bases and J 6 bases, leaving 10 bases between the germline ends. This CDR3 is built from 13 residues. Germline-derived CDR1 and CDR2 are LNHNV and YYDKDF (reference sequence). DNA of the CDR3: TGTGCCACCAGCAACCTACAGGGCAATGAGCAGTTCTTC. Translated: CATSNLQGNEQFF.

V usage is TRBV9 and J usage is TRBJ2-5, with 10 bases identical to TRBD2. The J call may be incorrect, as the DNA end agrees better with TRBJ2-7. This CDR3 comprises 15 residues. CDR1 is SGDLS, CDR2 YYNGEE, per germline. In nucleotides, the CDR3 is TGTGCCAGCAGCGTAGCTAGCGGGAGCGCCTACGAGCAGTACTTC. As protein: CASSVASGSAYEQYF.

The J gene is TRBJ1-1, the V gene TRBV6-6; no clear D. Germline loops: CDR1 MNHNY, CDR2 SVGAGI (reference sequence). This CDR3 is built from 12 residues. Trimming stripped 0 bases from V and 8 bases from J, with 7 bases between. The CDR3 DNA reads TGTGCCAGCAGTTACTCTCCGGGGGAAGCTTTCTTT. It specifies CASSYSPGEAFF.

The rearrangement uses TRBV20-1 and TRBJ1-4, with no clear D. Germline assignment: CDR1 DFQATT and CDR2 SNEGSKA (reference sequence). V lost 0 bases to trimming and J lost 11 bases, with 7 bases between them. The CDR3 spans 11 residues. The CDR3 region is CSARDKRKLFF. Here the CDR3 DNA reads TGCAGTGCTAGAGACAAGAGGAAACTGTTTTTT.

This chain connects TRBV11-2 to TRBJ2-1; 7 positions match TRBD2. The CDR3 has 17 amino acids. J gave up 0 bases and V 2 bases, and 7 bases lay outside the gene matches. Germline-derived CDR1 and CDR2 are SGHAT and FQNNGV. The DNA of the CDR3 is TGTGCCAGCAGCTTATTGGGTCTAGCGGCCTCCTACAATGAGCAGTTCTTC. It encodes CASSLLGLAASYNEQFF.

The rearrangement uses TRBV2 and TRBJ2-7, with TRBD1 matching over 9 bases. Germline V lookup: CDR1 SNHLY, CDR2 FYNNEI. The V segment lost 3 bases and the J segment 4 bases; nucleotides outside the gene matches: 10. This CDR3 comprises 16 residues. The CDR3, as DNA: TGTGCCAGCAGTGATATAGGGACAGGGTTATTATACGAGCAGTACTTC. It yields the protein CASSDIGTGLLYEQYF.

This chain uses TRBV28 with TRBJ1-2; TRBD1 is a possible D gene (5 bases). CDR1 and CDR2 from the germline V gene are MDHEN and SYDVKM. V lost 4 bases, J lost 1 base, and 13 bases lay in between. This CDR3 comprises 15 residues. CDR3 DNA sequence: TGTGCCAGCAGTTCTCTTCACGGGGGTAACTATGGCTACACCTTC. This sequence encodes CASSSLHGGNYGYTF.

The gene calls are TRBV28 and TRBJ1-2; the match to TRBD1 covers 7 bases. Germline CDR1 reads MDHEN; CDR2 reads SYDVKM. The length of the CDR3 is 14 residues. Unmatched junction bases numbered 3, after V lost 3 bases and J lost 2 bases. The CDR3 nucleotides are TGTGCCAGCAGTTTCCAGACAGGGAACTATGGCTACACCTTC. Amino acid sequence: CASSFQTGNYGYTF.

This clone was seen many times. The V gene is TRBV27, the J gene TRBJ2-7; the match to TRBD2 covers 7 bases. J lost 2 bases, V lost 6 bases, and 10 bases had no gene match. This CDR3 is built from 15 residues. In germline, CDR1 is MNHEY, CDR2 SMNVEV (reference sequence). The CDR3 spells CASRNGDGRTYEQYF. CDR3 DNA: TGTGCCAGCAGGAATGGTGACGGGAGGACCTACGAGCAGTACTTC.

This clone was observed a single time. This rearrangement joins TRBV28 to TRBJ2-3; TRBD2 aligns across 8 bases. CDR3 length: 17 residues. The trim removed 5 bases at V and 4 bases at J, leaving 14 bases unmatched. In germline, CDR1 is MDHEN, CDR2 SYDVKM. This chain's CDR3 is CASSMPGTRSPPDTQYF. The DNA of the CDR3 is TGTGCCAGCAGTATGCCCGGGACTAGGAGCCCCCCAGATACGCAGTATTTT. Variable domain in full (rest from reference TRBV28 and TRBJ2-3): DVKVTQSSRYLVKRTGEKVFLECVQDMDHENMFWYRQDPGLGLRLIYFSYDVKMKEKGDIPEGYSVSREKKERFSLILESASTNQTSMYLCASSMPGTRSPPDTQYFGPGTRLTVL.

A few counts support this clone. The chain joins TRBV28 to TRBJ2-7, with D possibly being TRBD1 (6 bases). The V and J ends lost 3 bases and 0 bases respectively, with 15 bases between them. CDR3 size: 16 residues. CDR1 is MDHEN and CDR2 is SYDVKM in the germline V gene. CDR3: CASSFPGQTSSYEQYF. The CDR3 bases are TGTGCCAGCAGTTTCCCCGGACAGACAAGCTCCTACGAGCAGTACTTC.

This sequence joins TRBV5-1 and TRBJ1-1; 12 nucleotides agree with TRBD1. The germline V gene has CDR1 SGHRS and CDR2 YFSETQ. CDR3 length: 16 residues. With 4 bases clipped from V and 2 bases from J, the junction kept 6 bases outside the gene matches. CDR3 in amino acids: CASSRDRGRLNTEAFF. CDR3 nucleotides: TGCGCCAGCAGCCGGGACAGGGGGCGTCTCAACACTGAAGCTTTCTTT.

In its sample, this clone was seen a few times. The chain's CDR3 is CASSEALFSGGTNQPQHF. The CDR3 DNA is TGTGCCAGCAGTGAAGCGCTTTTTTCGGGAGGGACGAACCAGCCCCAGCATTTT. The chain has TRBV6-1 and TRBJ1-5, with D maybe TRBD1 (5 bases). This CDR3 is 18 amino acids long. Trimming pared 0 bases from V and 7 bases from J, leaving 22 bases between. CDR1 is MNHNS and CDR2 is SASEGT in the germline V gene.

This rearrangement joins TRBV28 to TRBJ2-7; possible D gene TRBD2, 5 bases. The germline V gene encodes CDR1 MDHEN and CDR2 SYDVKM. V was cut by 4 bases and J by 9 bases, with 19 bases left in between. The CDR3 is 14 amino acids. The DNA for the CDR3 is TGTGCCAGCAGTTATCGGGGATCGCCCGGCGGGCAGTACTTC. This translates into CASSYRGSPGGQYF.

The chain combines TRBV27 with TRBJ2-7; D perhaps matches TRBD1 (6 bases). Trimming shortened V by 10 bases and J by 1 base, and 14 bases separated the two germline ends. Per the germline V gene, CDR1 is MNHEY and CDR2 is SMNVEV (reference sequence). The CDR3 has 13 residues. CDR3 sequence: CATKQGTSYEQYF. The CDR3 nucleotides are TGTGCCACCAAACAGGGTACTTCCTACGAGCAGTACTTC.

Only a few counts were recorded for this clone. The sample carries other DNA sequences with the same CDR3. The chain couples TRBV19 to TRBJ1-5, with D tentatively TRBD1 (5 bases). The CDR3 spans 13 residues. Trimming removed 4 bases from V and 5 bases from J, with 9 bases in between. Germline CDR1 is LNHDA and CDR2 is SQIVND (reference sequence). As DNA, the CDR3 is TGTGCCAGTAGTAGGACGGGGGATCAGCCCCAGCATTTT. The encoded protein is CASSRTGDQPQHF.

This chain links TRBV19 with TRBJ2-1; the D is unclear. V lost 4 bases to trimming and J lost 2 bases, with 15 bases between them. Per the germline V gene, CDR1 is LNHDA and CDR2 is SQIVND (reference sequence). The CDR3 runs 16 residues. The CDR3 here is CASSRVSSTAYNEQFF. CDR3 bases: TGTGCCAGTAGTAGGGTCAGCTCGACGGCCTACAATGAGCAGTTCTTC. Full variable domain (remainder filled in from reference TRBV19 and TRBJ2-1): DGGITQSPKYLFRKEGQNVTLSCEQNLNHDAMYWYRQDPGQGLRLIYYSQIVNDFQKGDIAEGYSVSREKKESFPLTVTSAQKNPTAFYLCASSRVSSTAYNEQFFGPGTRLTVL.

V gene TRBV19 combines with J gene TRBJ2-1; TRBD2 matches at 8 bases. Germline CDR1 reads LNHDA; CDR2 reads SQIVND (reference sequence). V shed 1 base and J 1 base; nucleotides not matched to a gene: 3. The CDR3 length is 16 residues. The CDR3 spells CASSIVSGNSYNEQFF. CDR3 nucleotide sequence: TGTGCCAGTAGTATAGTTAGCGGGAATTCCTACAATGAGCAGTTCTTC. Full variable domain (outside the CDR3, taken from reference TRBV19 and TRBJ2-1): DGGITQSPKYLFRKEGQNVTLSCEQNLNHDAMYWYRQDPGQGLRLIYYSQIVNDFQKGDIAEGYSVSREKKESFPLTVTSAQKNPTAFYLCASSIVSGNSYNEQFFGPGTRLTVL.

This clone was seen only a few times. The chain recombines TRBV19 with TRBJ2-7; 8 positions agree with TRBD1. V lost 3 bases and J lost 12; bases outside the gene matches: 22. The CDR3 contains 17 residues. Germline CDR1 reads LNHDA; CDR2 reads SQIVND (reference sequence). This CDR3 reads CASSIAWQGASPARGYF. For the CDR3, the DNA is TGTGCCAGTAGTATCGCGTGGCAGGGGGCATCACCAGCTCGCGGGTACTTC. The full variable domain, its missing parts supplied by reference TRBV19 and TRBJ2-7, is DGGITQSPKYLFRKEGQNVTLSCEQNLNHDAMYWYRQDPGQGLRLIYYSQIVNDFQKGDIAEGYSVSREKKESFPLTVTSAQKNPTAFYLCASSIAWQGASPARGYFGPGTRLTVT.

This clone turned up a few times. This sequence joins TRBV13 and TRBJ2-5; 8 bases line up with TRBD1. The CDR3 has 15 amino acids. Germline loops: CDR1 PRHDT, CDR2 FYEKMQ (reference sequence). Losses at the gene ends were 3 bases for V and 1 base for J; bases not matched to a gene: 4. CDR3 protein: CASSLRQGRQETQYF. Written as DNA, the CDR3 is TGTGCCAGCAGCTTGAGACAGGGGCGCCAAGAGACCCAGTACTTC.

This clone was observed a single time. This rearrangement joins TRBV2 to TRBJ2-1; 7 bases match TRBD2. The CDR3 is 14 residues long. J lost 3 bases, V lost 7 bases, and 6 bases had no gene match. In germline, CDR1 is SNHLY, CDR2 FYNNEI. The CDR3, as DNA: TGTGCCAGCACTCGGGCTAGCGGCTACAATGAGCAGTTCTTC. It codes for CASTRASGYNEQFF. The full variable domain, its missing parts supplied by reference TRBV2 and TRBJ2-1, is EPEVTQTPSHQVTQMGQEVILRCVPISNHLYFYWYRQILGQKVEFLVSFYNNEISEKSEIFDDQFSVERPDGSNFTLKIRSTKLEDSAMYFCASTRASGYNEQFFGPGTRLTVL.

The table lists this clone with a few counts. V and J are TRBV18 and TRBJ2-7; D is unclear. This CDR3 is built from 13 residues. With 2 bases removed from V and 3 bases from J, the gap between germline ends came to 8 bases. Germline loops: CDR1 KGHSH, CDR2 LQKENI. CDR3 sequence reads: CASSPTRNYEQYF. The CDR3 DNA sequence: TGTGCCAGCTCACCAACAAGAAACTACGAGCAGTACTTC.

The chain carries TRBV5-6 and TRBJ1-1; no reliable D call. Germline V gives CDR1 SGHDT, CDR2 YYEEEE. CDR3 size: 16 residues. Trimming shortened V by 4 bases and J by 10 bases, and 26 bases separated the two germline ends. The CDR3 coding sequence is TGTGCCAGCAGCCTGGGATGGAAGGCGCCGGGCCTGGGAGCTTTCTTT. As protein: CASSLGWKAPGLGAFF. The complete variable domain, with remaining parts taken from reference TRBV5-6 and TRBJ1-1, reads DAGVTQSPTHLIKTRGQQVTLRCSPKSGHDTVSWYQQALGQGPQFIFQYYEEEERQRGNFPDRFSGHQFPNYSSELNVNALLLGDSALYLCASSLGWKAPGLGAFFGQGTRLTVV.

The V and J genes are TRBV19 and TRBJ1-1; D not resolved. The germline CDR1 and CDR2 sequences are LNHDA and SQIVND (reference sequence). V was pared by 6 bases and J by 0 bases, with 14 bases between. The CDR3 spans 15 residues. In nucleotides, the CDR3 is TGTGCCAGTAGCCCCGGTCGCTTCATGAACACTGAAGCTTTCTTT. Protein sequence: CASSPGRFMNTEAFF.

As DNA, the CDR3 is TGTGCCAGCAGCTTAGTAGTCCTAGCGGGAGGGTACGAGCAGTACTTC. This gives the protein CASSLVVLAGGYEQYF. The genes are TRBV7-9 and TRBJ2-7; 12 nucleotides agree with TRBD2. The CDR3 runs 16 residues. The germline gives CDR1 SEHNR, CDR2 FQNEAQ (reference sequence). The ends lost 1 base at V and 4 bases at J; junction bases unmatched: 5.